The sequence of this T cell receptor beta chain was determined in a study of OX40 agonist ivuxolimab in advanced cancers. Remarks on this clone: What it binds is not known.

Study-level points and caveats: Specificity for antigen went undetermined in the expanded peripheral T cells.

CDR1 is SEHNR, CDR2 FQNEAQ, per germline (reference sequence). CDR3 length: 16 amino acids. Between the trimmed V and J ends, which lost 2 bases and 2 bases, there was a span of 14 bases. Sequencing used immunoSEQ multiplex PCR; TCRdb keeps in-frame clones, though not all of them. The sample has 45,000 to 75,000 clones; approximately 83% are singletons. The chain carries TRBV7-9 and TRBJ2-3, with a possible D match to TRBD2 (5 bases). The specimen comprised CD4+ or CD8+ T cells sorted from blood, sampled in a trial of the OX40 agonist ivuxolimab. The sequence was collected from an adult with an advanced solid tumor such as melanoma, head and neck, liver or kidney cancer. The DNA of the CDR3 is TGTGCCAGCAGCTTATTCCAGGCGAGGGTCACAGATACGCAGTATTTT. This encodes CASSLFQARVTDTQYF.